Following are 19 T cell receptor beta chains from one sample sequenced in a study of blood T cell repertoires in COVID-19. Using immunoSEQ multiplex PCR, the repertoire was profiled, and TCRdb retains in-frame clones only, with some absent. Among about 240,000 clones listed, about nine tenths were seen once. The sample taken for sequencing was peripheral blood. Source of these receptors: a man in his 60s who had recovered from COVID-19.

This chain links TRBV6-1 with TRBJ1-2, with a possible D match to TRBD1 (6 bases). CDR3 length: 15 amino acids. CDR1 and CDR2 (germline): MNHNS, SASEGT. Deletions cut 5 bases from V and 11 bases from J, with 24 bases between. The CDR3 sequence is CASSKQTGLKRRYTF. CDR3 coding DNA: TGTGCCAGCAGTAAACAAACAGGGCTGAAGAGACGGTACACCTTC.

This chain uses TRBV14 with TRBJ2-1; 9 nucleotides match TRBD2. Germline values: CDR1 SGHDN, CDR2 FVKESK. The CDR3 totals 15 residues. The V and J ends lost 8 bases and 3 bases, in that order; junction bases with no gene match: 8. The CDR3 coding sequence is TGTGCCAGCGCCTTTTTTAGCGGGGGCTACAATGAGCAGTTCTTC. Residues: CASAFFSGGYNEQFF.

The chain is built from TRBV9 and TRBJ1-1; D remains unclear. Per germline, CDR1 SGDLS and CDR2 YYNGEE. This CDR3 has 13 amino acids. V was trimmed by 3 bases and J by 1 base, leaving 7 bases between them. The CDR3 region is CASSGARNTEAFF. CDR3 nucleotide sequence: TGTGCCAGCAGCGGTGCGCGGAACACTGAAGCTTTCTTT.

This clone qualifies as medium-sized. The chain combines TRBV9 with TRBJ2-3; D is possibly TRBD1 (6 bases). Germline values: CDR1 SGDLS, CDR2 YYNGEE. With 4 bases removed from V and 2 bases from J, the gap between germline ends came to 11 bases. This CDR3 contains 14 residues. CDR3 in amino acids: CASSFRDNTDTQYF. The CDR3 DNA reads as TGTGCCAGCAGCTTCCGGGACAACACAGATACGCAGTATTTT.

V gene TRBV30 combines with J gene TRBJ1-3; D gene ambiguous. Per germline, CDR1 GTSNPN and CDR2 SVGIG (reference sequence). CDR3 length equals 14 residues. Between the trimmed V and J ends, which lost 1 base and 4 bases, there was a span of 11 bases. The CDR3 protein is CAWSGGLKGNTIYF. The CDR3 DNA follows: TGTGCCTGGAGTGGAGGGTTAAAAGGAAACACCATATATTTT.

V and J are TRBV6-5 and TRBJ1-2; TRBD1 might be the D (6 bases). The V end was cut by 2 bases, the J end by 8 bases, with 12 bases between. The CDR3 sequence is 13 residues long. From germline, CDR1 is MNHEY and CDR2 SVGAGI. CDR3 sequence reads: CASSYGAGVGYTF. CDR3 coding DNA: TGTGCCAGCAGTTACGGGGCAGGGGTCGGCTACACCTTC.

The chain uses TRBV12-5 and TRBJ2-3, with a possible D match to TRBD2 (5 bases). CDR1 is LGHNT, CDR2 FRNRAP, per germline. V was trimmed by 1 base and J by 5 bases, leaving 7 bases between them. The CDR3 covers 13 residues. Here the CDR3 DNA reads TGTGCTAGTGGTTTGGCCGGGGTAGATACGCAGTATTTT. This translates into CASGLAGVDTQYF.

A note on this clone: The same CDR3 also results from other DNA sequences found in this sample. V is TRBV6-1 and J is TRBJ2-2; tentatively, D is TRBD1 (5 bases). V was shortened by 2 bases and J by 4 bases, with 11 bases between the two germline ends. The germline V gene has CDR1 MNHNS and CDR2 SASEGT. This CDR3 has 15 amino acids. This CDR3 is CASSEKQGSTGELFF. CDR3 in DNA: TGTGCCAGCAGTGAAAAGCAGGGTAGCACCGGGGAGCTGTTTTTT.

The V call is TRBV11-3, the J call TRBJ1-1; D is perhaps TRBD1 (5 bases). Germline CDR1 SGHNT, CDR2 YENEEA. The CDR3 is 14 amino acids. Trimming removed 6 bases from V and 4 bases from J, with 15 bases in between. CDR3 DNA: TGTGCCAGCAGATACGGGAGGGACGCCACTGAAGCTTTCTTT. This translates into CASRYGRDATEAFF. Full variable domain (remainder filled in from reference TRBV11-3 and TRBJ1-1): EAGVVQSPRYKIIEKKQPVAFWCNPISGHNTLYWYLQNLGQGPELLIRYENEEAVDDSQLPKDRFSAERLKGVDSTLKIQPAELGDSAVYLCASRYGRDATEAFFGQGTRLTVV.

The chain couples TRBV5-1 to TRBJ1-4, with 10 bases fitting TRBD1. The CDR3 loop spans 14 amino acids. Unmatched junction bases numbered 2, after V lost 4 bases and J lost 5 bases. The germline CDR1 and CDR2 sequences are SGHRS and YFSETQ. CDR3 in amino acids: CASSRGQGNEKLFF. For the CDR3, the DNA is TGCGCCAGCAGCCGGGGACAGGGGAATGAAAAACTGTTTTTT.

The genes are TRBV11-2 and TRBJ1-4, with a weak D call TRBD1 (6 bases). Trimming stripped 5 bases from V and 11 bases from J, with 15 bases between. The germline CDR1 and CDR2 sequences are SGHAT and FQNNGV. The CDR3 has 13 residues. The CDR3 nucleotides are TGTGCCAGCAGCAACCAACAGGGATGGAAACTGTTTTTT. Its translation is CASSNQQGWKLFF.

CDR3 bases: TGCGCCAGCAGCCCGGGGGGACAGGGTGCCTACGAGCAGTACTTC. This translates into CASSPGGQGAYEQYF. J is TRBJ2-7 and V is TRBV4-1; 9 bases match TRBD1. CDR3 length: 15 amino acids. CDR1 is MGHRA and CDR2 is YSYEKL in the germline V gene. V shed 4 bases and J 2 bases; nucleotides not matched to a gene: 6.

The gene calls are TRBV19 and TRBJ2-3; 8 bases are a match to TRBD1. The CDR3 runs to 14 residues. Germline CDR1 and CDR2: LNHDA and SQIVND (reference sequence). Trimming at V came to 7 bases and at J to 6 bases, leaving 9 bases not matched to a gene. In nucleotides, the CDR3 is TGTGCCAGTACCCCCCGGACAGGGATCGATACGCAGTATTTT. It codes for CASTPRTGIDTQYF.

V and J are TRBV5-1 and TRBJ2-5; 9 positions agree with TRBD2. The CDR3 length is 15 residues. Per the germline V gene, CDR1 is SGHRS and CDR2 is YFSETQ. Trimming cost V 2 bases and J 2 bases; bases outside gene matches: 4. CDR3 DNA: TGCGCCAGCAGCTTTAGCGGGAGATCGCAAGAGACCCAGTACTTC. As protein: CASSFSGRSQETQYF.

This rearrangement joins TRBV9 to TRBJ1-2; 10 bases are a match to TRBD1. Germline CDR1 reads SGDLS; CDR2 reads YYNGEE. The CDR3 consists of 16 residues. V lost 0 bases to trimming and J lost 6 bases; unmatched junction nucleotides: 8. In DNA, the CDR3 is TGTGCCAGCAGCGTAGGTTCCGGACAGGGGGGCCATGGCTACACCTTC. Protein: CASSVGSGQGGHGYTF.

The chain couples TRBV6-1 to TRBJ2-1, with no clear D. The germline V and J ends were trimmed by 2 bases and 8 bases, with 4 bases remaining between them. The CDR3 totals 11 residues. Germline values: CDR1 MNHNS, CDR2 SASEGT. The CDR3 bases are TGTGCCAGCAGTGAACTCTATGAGCAGTTCTTC. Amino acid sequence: CASSELYEQFF.

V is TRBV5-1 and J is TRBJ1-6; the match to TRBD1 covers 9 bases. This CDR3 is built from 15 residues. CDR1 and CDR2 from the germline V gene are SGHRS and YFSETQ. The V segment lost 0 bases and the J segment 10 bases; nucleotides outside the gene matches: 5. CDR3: CASSLAGQGLSPLHF. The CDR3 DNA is TGCGCCAGCAGCTTGGCGGGACAGGGCTTATCACCCCTCCACTTT.

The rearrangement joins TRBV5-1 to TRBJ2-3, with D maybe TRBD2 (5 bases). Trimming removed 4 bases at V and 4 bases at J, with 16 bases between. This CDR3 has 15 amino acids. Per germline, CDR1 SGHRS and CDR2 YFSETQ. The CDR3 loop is CASSVEGTWADTQYF. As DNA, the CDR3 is TGCGCCAGCAGCGTCGAGGGAACCTGGGCAGATACGCAGTATTTT.

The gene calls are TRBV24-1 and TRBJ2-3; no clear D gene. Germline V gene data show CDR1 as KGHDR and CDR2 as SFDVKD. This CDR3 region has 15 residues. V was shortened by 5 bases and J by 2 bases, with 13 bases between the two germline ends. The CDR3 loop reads CATSGGPDTTDTQYF. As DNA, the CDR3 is TGTGCCACCAGTGGAGGCCCTGATACCACAGATACGCAGTATTTT.